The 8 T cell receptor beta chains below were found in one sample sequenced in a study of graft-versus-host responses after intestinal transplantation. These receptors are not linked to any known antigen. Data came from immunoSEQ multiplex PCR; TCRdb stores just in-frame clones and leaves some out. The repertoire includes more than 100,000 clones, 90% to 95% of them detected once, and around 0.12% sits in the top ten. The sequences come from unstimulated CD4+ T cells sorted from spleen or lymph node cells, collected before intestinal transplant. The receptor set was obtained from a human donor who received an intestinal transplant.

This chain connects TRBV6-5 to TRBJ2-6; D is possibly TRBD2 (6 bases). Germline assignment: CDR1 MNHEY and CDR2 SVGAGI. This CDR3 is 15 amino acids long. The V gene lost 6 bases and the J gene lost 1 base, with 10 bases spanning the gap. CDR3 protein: CASRGRWSGANVLTF. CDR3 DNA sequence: TGTGCCAGCAGGGGGAGGTGGTCTGGGGCCAACGTCCTGACTTTC.

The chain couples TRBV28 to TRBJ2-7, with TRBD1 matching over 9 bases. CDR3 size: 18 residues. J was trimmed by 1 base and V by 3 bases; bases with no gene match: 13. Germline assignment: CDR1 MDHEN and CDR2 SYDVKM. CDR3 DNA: TGTGCCAGCAGTTTCCCCCTGGGACAGGGCTTTTCTTCCTACGAGCAGTACTTC. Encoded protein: CASSFPLGQGFSSYEQYF.

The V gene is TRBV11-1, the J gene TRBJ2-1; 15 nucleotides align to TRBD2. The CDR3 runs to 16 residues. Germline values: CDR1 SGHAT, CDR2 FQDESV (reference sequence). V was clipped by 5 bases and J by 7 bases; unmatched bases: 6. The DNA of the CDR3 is TGTGCCAGCAGCCCGTGGACTAGCGGGAGGGGGAATGAGCAGTTCTTC. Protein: CASSPWTSGRGNEQFF.

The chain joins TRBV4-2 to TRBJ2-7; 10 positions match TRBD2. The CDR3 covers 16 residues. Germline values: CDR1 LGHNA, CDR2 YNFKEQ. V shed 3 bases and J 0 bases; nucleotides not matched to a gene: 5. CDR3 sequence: CASSQAGTSASYEQYF. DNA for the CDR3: TGTGCCAGCAGCCAGGCCGGGACTAGCGCCTCCTACGAGCAGTACTTC.

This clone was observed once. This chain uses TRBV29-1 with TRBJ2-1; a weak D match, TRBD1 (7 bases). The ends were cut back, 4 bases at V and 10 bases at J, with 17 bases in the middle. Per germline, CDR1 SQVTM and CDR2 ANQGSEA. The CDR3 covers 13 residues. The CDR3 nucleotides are TGCAGCGTTGGCGGACAGGCGGGGAGGGAGCAGTTCTTC. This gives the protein CSVGGQAGREQFF.

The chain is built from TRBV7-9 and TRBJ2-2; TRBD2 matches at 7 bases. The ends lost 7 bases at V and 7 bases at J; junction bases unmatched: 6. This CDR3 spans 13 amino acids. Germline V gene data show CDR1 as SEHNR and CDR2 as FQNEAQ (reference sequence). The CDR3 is CASTSAGVGELFF. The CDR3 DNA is TGTGCCAGCACATCGGCGGGGGTCGGGGAGCTGTTTTTT.

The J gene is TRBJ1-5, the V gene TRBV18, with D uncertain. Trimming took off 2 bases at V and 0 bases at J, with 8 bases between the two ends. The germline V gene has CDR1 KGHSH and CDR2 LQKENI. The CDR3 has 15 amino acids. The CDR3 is CASSPRVNSNQPQHF. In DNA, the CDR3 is TGTGCCAGCTCACCAAGAGTAAATAGCAATCAGCCCCAGCATTTT.

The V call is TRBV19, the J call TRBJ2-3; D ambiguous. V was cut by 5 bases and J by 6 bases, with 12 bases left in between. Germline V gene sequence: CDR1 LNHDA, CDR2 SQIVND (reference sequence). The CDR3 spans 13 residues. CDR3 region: CASSLTPKDTQYF. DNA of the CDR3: TGTGCCAGTAGTCTGACCCCGAAGGATACGCAGTATTTT.